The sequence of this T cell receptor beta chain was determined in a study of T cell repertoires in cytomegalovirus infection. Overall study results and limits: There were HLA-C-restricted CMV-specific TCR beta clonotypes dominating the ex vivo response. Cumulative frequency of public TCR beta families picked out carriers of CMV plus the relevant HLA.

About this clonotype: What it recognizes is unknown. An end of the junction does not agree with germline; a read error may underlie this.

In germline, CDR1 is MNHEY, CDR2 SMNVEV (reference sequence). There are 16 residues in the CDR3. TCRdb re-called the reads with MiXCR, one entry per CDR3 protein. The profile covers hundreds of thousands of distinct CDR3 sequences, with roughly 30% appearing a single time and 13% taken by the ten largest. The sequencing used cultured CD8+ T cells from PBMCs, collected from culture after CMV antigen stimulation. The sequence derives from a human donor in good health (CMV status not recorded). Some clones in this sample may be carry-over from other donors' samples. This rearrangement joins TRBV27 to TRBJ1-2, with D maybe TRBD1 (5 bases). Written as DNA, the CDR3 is TGTGCCAACAGTGGGGGGAAGGACATCGTATCCCATGGCTACACCTTC. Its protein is CANSGGKDIVSHGYTF.